Sequencing of this TCR beta chain was carried out in a study of T cells expressing NK-cell markers. Study-level background: Beta-chain profiling covered CD3+CD56+NKG2C+, CD3+CD56+NKG2C- and CD3+CD56-NKG2C+ sorted subsets. Just one sequenced donor of eight was HCMV-seronegative, while seven were seropositive.

Comments on this clonotype: Its antigen is not known.

Each CDR3 protein gets one entry in TCRdb, which reprocessed the 5' RACE reads and gives no DNA. This sample's table reports approximately 440,000 distinct CDR3 sequences. Study observations and caveats: Dominant NKG2C+ clonotypes in a handful of donors made up about 1.0-7.5% of CD8+ T cells. In four donors, these clonotypes also led the CD3+CD56-NKG2C+ fraction.

Germline V CDR1 and CDR2: MNHEY, SVGAGI. The CDR3 totals 13 residues. J is TRBJ2-7 and V is TRBV6-5; TCRdb's assignment of TRBD1 cannot be checked, as there is no DNA. The specimen sequenced was blood T cells: a sorted CD56 or NKG2C T cell subset, CD4+ or CD8+ T cells, or bulk PBMC T cells (not recorded which). This receptor was identified in a woman aged 45-65 years in good health. This CDR3 reads CASSPGTVYEQYF.